This entry concerns a single T cell receptor (beta chain). The data derive from a study of Graves' ophthalmopathy and Graves' hyperthyroidism. Study-wide context: Researchers obtained peripheral blood at initial diagnosis, before any treatment had begun.

From RNA, the CDR3 regions of TCR beta chains were amplified and sequenced. First-round RT-PCR used HTBI primers; second-round multiplex PCR followed. Each CDR3 protein is one row after TCRdb ran MiXCR on the multiplex PCR reads. Of 150,000 to 200,000 distinct CDR3 sequences listed, 39% are singletons. The CDR3 extends over 15 amino acids. The germline gives CDR1 SGHAT, CDR2 FQNNGV. V shed 6 bases, J shed 0 bases, and the junction held 4 bases outside the gene matches. The receptor was derived from a man younger than 40 with Graves' ophthalmopathy. The chain is built from TRBV11-2 and TRBJ2-7; 11 nucleotides line up with TRBD2. The source material was peripheral blood. The CDR3, as DNA: TGTGCCAGCAGTTTGACTAGCGGGAACTCCTACGAGCAGTACTTC. This gives the protein CASSLTSGNSYEQYF.